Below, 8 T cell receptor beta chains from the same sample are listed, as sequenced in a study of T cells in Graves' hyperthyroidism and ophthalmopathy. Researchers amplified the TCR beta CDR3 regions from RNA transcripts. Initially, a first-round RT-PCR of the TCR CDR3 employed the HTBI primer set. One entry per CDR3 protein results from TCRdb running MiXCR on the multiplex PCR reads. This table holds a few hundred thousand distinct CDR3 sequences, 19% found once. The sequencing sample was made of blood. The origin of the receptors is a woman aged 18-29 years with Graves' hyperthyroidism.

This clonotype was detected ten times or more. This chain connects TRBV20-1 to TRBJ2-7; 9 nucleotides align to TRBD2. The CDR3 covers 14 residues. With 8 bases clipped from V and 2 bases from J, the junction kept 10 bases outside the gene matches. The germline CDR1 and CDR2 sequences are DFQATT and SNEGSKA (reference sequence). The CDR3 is CSPISGGRTYEQYF. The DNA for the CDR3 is TGCAGTCCTATAAGCGGGGGGCGAACCTACGAGCAGTACTTC.

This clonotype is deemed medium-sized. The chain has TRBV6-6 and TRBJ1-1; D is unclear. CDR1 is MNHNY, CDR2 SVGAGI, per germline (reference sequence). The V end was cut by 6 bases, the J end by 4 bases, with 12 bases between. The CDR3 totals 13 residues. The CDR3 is CASRLGMGTEAFF. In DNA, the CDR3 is TGTGCCAGCAGGTTGGGAATGGGCACTGAAGCTTTCTTT.

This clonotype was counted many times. The CDR3 here is CSAGMETGYTEAFF. Written as DNA, the CDR3 is TGCAGTGCTGGAATGGAGACAGGCTACACTGAAGCTTTCTTT. The chain combines TRBV20-1 with TRBJ1-1, with D perhaps matching TRBD1 (6 bases). The CDR3 sequence is 14 residues long. Germline V gives CDR1 DFQATT, CDR2 SNEGSKA (reference sequence). V lost 5 bases to trimming and J lost 3 bases, with 16 bases between them.

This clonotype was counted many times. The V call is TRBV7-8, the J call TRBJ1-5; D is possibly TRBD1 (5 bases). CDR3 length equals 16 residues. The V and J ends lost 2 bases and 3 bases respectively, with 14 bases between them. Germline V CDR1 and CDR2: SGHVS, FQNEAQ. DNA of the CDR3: TGTGCCAGCAGCTTATCTGGTTGGGGGGACAATCAGCCCCAGCATTTT. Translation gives CASSLSGWGDNQPQHF.

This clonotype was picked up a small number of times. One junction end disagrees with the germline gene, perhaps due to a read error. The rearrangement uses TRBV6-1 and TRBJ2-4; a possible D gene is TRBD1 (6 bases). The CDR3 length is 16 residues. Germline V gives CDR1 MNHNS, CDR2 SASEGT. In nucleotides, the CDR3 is TGTGCCAGCAGTGCCTTGGCGGTGGGGGCCAAAAACATTAAGTACTTC. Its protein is CASSALAVGAKNIKYF.

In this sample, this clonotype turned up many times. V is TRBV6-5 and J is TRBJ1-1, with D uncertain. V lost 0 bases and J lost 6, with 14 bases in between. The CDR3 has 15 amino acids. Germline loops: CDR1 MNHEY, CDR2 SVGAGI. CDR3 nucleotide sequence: TGTGCCAGCAGTTACTCGACCGGGGTCCGACCTGAAGCTTTCTTT. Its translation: CASSYSTGVRPEAFF.

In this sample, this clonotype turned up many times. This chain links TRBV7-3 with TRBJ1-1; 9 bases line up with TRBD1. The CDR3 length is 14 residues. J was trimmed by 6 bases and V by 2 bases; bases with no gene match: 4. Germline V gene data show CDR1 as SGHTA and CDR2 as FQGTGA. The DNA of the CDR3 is TGTGCCAGCAGCTTAGGGACAGGGAGTGCTGAAGCTTTCTTT. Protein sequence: CASSLGTGSAEAFF.

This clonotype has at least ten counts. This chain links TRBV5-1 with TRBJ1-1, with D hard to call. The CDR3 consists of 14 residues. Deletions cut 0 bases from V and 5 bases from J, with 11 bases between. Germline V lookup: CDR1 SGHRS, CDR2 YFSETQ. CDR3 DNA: TGCGCCAGCAGCTTGGCCGGGGTTGTGACTGAAGCTTTCTTT. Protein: CASSLAGVVTEAFF.